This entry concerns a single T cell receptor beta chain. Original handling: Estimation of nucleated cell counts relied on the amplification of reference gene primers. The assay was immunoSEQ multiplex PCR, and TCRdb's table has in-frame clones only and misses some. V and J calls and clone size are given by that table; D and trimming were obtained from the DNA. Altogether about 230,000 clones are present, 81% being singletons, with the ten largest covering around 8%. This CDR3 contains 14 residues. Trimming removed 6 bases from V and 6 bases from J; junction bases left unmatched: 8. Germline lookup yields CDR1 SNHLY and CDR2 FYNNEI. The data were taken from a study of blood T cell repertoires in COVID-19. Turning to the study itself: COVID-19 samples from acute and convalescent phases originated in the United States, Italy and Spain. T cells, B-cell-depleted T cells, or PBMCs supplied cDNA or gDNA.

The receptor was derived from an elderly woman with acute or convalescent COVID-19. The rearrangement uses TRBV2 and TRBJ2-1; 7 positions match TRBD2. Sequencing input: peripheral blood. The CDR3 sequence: CASSLVGGSNEQFF. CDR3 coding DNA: TGTGCCAGCAGCTTAGTGGGGGGGAGCAATGAGCAGTTCTTC.